Following are 19 T cell receptor beta chains from one sample sequenced in a study of blood T cell repertoires in COVID-19. Produced via immunoSEQ multiplex PCR; TCRdb's table is partial and in-frame only. The sample yields about 170,000 clones, approximately 81% seen once. Specimen: peripheral blood. Every receptor here comes from a woman aged 70-85 years with COVID-19, enrolled during active disease.

CDR3 sequence reads: CASSYGTGADTQYF. In DNA form, the CDR3 reads TGTGCCAGCAGCTACGGGACAGGGGCAGATACGCAGTATTTT. This chain connects TRBV11-1 to TRBJ2-3; 10 nucleotides align to TRBD1. Unmatched junction bases numbered 2, after V lost 4 bases and J lost 4 bases. CDR1 and CDR2 from the germline V gene are SGHAT and FQDESV (reference sequence). The CDR3 extends over 14 amino acids.

This chain links TRBV10-3 with TRBJ2-1, with D perhaps matching TRBD1 (5 bases). There are 16 residues in the CDR3. V was trimmed by 2 bases and J by 5 bases, leaving 16 bases between them. CDR1 is ENHRY, CDR2 SYGVKD, per germline. CDR3 coding DNA: TGTGCCATCAGTGAGCCGGACATCGGATTACACAATGAGCAGTTCTTC. As protein: CAISEPDIGLHNEQFF.

With regard to this clone: This CDR3 is also generated by other DNA sequences in the sample. The chain employs TRBV6-5 and TRBJ1-1, with TRBD1 as a possible D gene (6 bases). The CDR3 is 13 residues long. V was pared by 5 bases and J by 4 bases, with 11 bases between. The germline V gene encodes CDR1 MNHEY and CDR2 SVGAGI. The CDR3 protein is CASSPLGGTEAFF. Here the CDR3 DNA reads TGTGCCAGCAGTCCTCTAGGGGGCACTGAAGCTTTCTTT.

The chain is built from TRBV3-1 (or the pseudogene TRBV3-2) and TRBJ2-7, with TRBD2 matching 8 bases. From germline, CDR1 is LGHDT and CDR2 YNNKEL (reference sequence). The V gene end was trimmed by 7 bases and the J gene end by 7 bases; junction bases not matched to a gene: 12. The CDR3 contains 14 residues. The CDR3 loop is CASTRREGLGEQYF. CDR3 sequence (DNA): TGTGCCAGCACTCGACGGGAGGGTCTGGGAGAGCAGTACTTC.

This rearrangement joins TRBV28 to TRBJ1-6, with D perhaps TRBD1 (5 bases). The CDR3 totals 14 residues. Germline CDR1 is MDHEN and CDR2 is SYDVKM. Trimming shortened V by 5 bases and J by 10 bases, and 15 bases separated the two germline ends. CDR3 in amino acids: CASSEWQGRSPLHF. In nucleotides, the CDR3 is TGTGCCAGCAGTGAATGGCAGGGCCGATCACCCCTCCACTTT. Combining the CDR3 with reference TRBV28 and TRBJ1-6 gives the whole variable domain DVKVTQSSRYLVKRTGEKVFLECVQDMDHENMFWYRQDPGLGLRLIYFSYDVKMKEKGDIPEGYSVSREKKERFSLILESASTNQTSMYLCASSEWQGRSPLHFGNGTRLTVT.

The table lists this clone with a count of one. Written as DNA, the CDR3 is TGTGCCAGCAGTCCAGGGTTCGGATCAACTAATGAAAAACTGTTTTTT. This gives the protein CASSPGFGSTNEKLFF. The chain has TRBV27 and TRBJ1-4; a weak D match, TRBD1 (5 bases). The CDR3 consists of 16 residues. CDR1 is MNHEY and CDR2 is SMNVEV in the germline V gene (reference sequence). The V end was cut by 5 bases, the J end by 0 bases, with 13 bases between. The full variable domain, its missing parts supplied by reference TRBV27 and TRBJ1-4, is EAQVTQNPRYLITVTGKKLTVTCSQNMNHEYMSWYRQDPGLGLRQIYYSMNVEVTDKGDVPEGYKVSRKEKRNFPLILESPSPNQTSLYFCASSPGFGSTNEKLFFGSGTQLSVL.

The chain has TRBV18 and TRBJ1-4; D not resolved. Germline V CDR1 and CDR2: KGHSH, LQKENI. This CDR3 has 13 amino acids. Trimming shortened V by 3 bases and J by 8 bases, and 10 bases separated the two germline ends. The CDR3 DNA sequence: TGTGCCAGCTCACCCCTAATAACCGAAAAACTGTTTTTT. Translating it yields CASSPLITEKLFF.

The chain links TRBV19 to TRBJ1-1, with TRBD1 identical over 7 bases. V gave up 5 bases and J gave up 5 bases; unmatched junction bases: 5. The CDR3 totals 13 residues. Germline V gives CDR1 LNHDA, CDR2 SQIVND (reference sequence). CDR3 coding DNA: TGTGCCAGTAGTGGCAACAGGGGTACTGAAGCTTTCTTT. Amino acid sequence: CASSGNRGTEAFF.

The gene calls are TRBV13 and TRBJ2-7; 9 positions agree with TRBD2. The CDR3 runs 15 residues. The germline V gene has CDR1 PRHDT and CDR2 FYEKMQ (reference sequence). The V segment lost 3 bases and the J segment 1 base; nucleotides outside the gene matches: 4. CDR3 in DNA: TGTGCCAGCAGCTTTCCTAGCGGGGATTCCTACGAGCAGTACTTC. Protein: CASSFPSGDSYEQYF.

The chain joins TRBV15 to TRBJ1-2, with a tentative D call TRBD1 (6 bases). The germline V and J ends were trimmed by 1 base and 14 bases, with 17 bases remaining between them. Per germline, CDR1 LNHNV and CDR2 YYDKDF (reference sequence). This CDR3 comprises 13 residues. The CDR3 nucleotides are TGTGCCACCAGCAGAGGCGGGGGGCAGTTAGGAACCTTC. This gives the protein CATSRGGGQLGTF.

The V call is TRBV5-5, the J call TRBJ1-6; the D is unclear. The CDR3 is made up of 16 amino acids. V gave up 1 base and J gave up 10 bases, with 18 bases separating them. CDR1 SGHKS and CDR2 YYEKEE come from the germline V gene (reference sequence). In DNA, the CDR3 is TGTGCCAGCAGCTTGCGCCCCGGCGGAGATCCCTCACCCCTCCACTTT. This encodes CASSLRPGGDPSPLHF.

The chain carries TRBV5-1 and TRBJ2-7; 10 nucleotides match TRBD2. This CDR3 is 15 amino acids long. The germline gives CDR1 SGHRS, CDR2 YFSETQ. V gave up 4 bases and J gave up 3 bases; unmatched junction bases: 7. CDR3 in amino acids: CASSPTSGLFYEQYF. CDR3 DNA: TGCGCCAGCAGCCCGACTAGCGGGTTATTCTACGAGCAGTACTTC. Looking up the rest from reference TRBV5-1 and TRBJ2-7 gives the full variable domain: KAGVTQTPRYLIKTRGQQVTLSCSPISGHRSVSWYQQTPGQGLQFLFEYFSETQRNKGNFPGRFSGRQFSNSRSEMNVSTLELGDSALYLCASSPTSGLFYEQYFGPGTRLTVT.

The chain joins TRBV28 to TRBJ1-4, with a tentative D call TRBD1 (6 bases). The germline V gene encodes CDR1 MDHEN and CDR2 SYDVKM. V lost 4 bases and J lost 8, with 29 bases in between. This CDR3 is 19 amino acids long. The chain's CDR3 is CASSYGVTGTEAQGEKLFF. The DNA of the CDR3 is TGTGCCAGCAGTTACGGAGTTACCGGGACCGAAGCCCAGGGGGAAAAACTGTTTTTT.

The J gene is TRBJ1-2, the V gene TRBV18; possibly TRBD1 for D (5 bases). V was shortened by 3 bases and J by 2 bases, with 22 bases between the two germline ends. Per the germline V gene, CDR1 is KGHSH and CDR2 is LQKENI. CDR3 length: 18 residues. The CDR3 here is CASSPTKIAQGGNYGYTF. As DNA, the CDR3 is TGTGCCAGCTCACCGACGAAAATTGCGCAGGGAGGAAACTATGGCTACACCTTC.

J is TRBJ1-5 and V is TRBV12-3 or TRBV12-4; D ambiguous. Trimming took 5 bases from V and 8 from J, leaving 10 bases between them. This CDR3 spans 12 amino acids. CDR3 protein: CASSGGGEPQHF. CDR3 sequence (DNA): TGTGCCAGCAGTGGCGGAGGAGAGCCCCAGCATTTT.

This clone was counted a few times. V gene TRBV7-2 combines with J gene TRBJ2-7, with 7 bases matching TRBD1. With V trimmed by 10 bases and J by 5 bases, 8 bases remained unmatched. Germline V gene data show CDR1 as SGHTA and CDR2 as FQGNSA. This CDR3 is 12 amino acids long. CDR3 residues: CATRQGTDEQYF. The CDR3 coding sequence is TGTGCCACGCGACAGGGAACGGACGAGCAGTACTTC.

The V gene is TRBV19, the J gene TRBJ1-1; D gene uncertain. Germline CDR1 LNHDA, CDR2 SQIVND (reference sequence). The CDR3 totals 16 residues. With 3 bases removed from V and 0 bases from J, the gap between germline ends came to 14 bases. The CDR3 coding sequence is TGTGCCAGTAGTATCCGCTCCCGTAGCATGAACACTGAAGCTTTCTTT. Translation: CASSIRSRSMNTEAFF. Combining the CDR3 with reference TRBV19 and TRBJ1-1 gives the whole variable domain DGGITQSPKYLFRKEGQNVTLSCEQNLNHDAMYWYRQDPGQGLRLIYYSQIVNDFQKGDIAEGYSVSREKKESFPLTVTSAQKNPTAFYLCASSIRSRSMNTEAFFGQGTRLTVV.

The chain recombines TRBV5-1 with TRBJ2-7; the match to TRBD2 covers 9 bases. V trimming: 2 bases; J trimming: 4 bases; junction bases outside the gene matches: 4. This CDR3 has 14 amino acids. The germline V gene has CDR1 SGHRS and CDR2 YFSETQ. In DNA, the CDR3 is TGCGCCAGCAGCTTAATAGCGGGAGTGTACGAGCAGTACTTC. This translates into CASSLIAGVYEQYF.

This chain joins TRBV2 and TRBJ1-5; D call uncertain. The V end lost 0 bases, the J end lost 3 bases, and 15 bases lay between the germline ends. The CDR3 is 17 amino acids. Germline values: CDR1 SNHLY, CDR2 FYNNEI. The CDR3 DNA reads TGTGCCAGCAGTGAAGCAAGCAGGCCGACCGTCAATCAGCCCCAGCATTTT. Its protein product is CASSEASRPTVNQPQHF.